The source of this TCR beta chain is a study of tumor and adjacent non-tumor tissue in lung cancer (dated by TCRdb to 2016 to 2019). Notes on the research overall: Of the cohort, about a dozen patients had adenocarcinoma, 2 had squamous cell carcinoma and 1 had small cell lung cancer. In total, sequencing yielded 125,075,908 productive TCRbeta reads, which works out to an average of about 4.2 million reads per sample. The roughly 15 patients were aged about 30 to 76 years, included 10 men and 5 women, and had TNM stage I to III disease. TCRbeta CDR3 sequencing was performed on 30 to 35 paired specimens, with one tumor sample and one normal lung sample collected per patient. The study compared bulk TCRbeta repertoires between lung tumor tissue and matched distant non-tumor lung tissue from over 12 lung cancer patients. General findings and caveats noted by the study authors: With only approximately 16 patients in the cohort, the authors noted that larger samples and more detailed clinical data are needed. Tumor tissue showed significantly higher TCR diversity (inverse Simpson) than normal lung tissue, at around 450 vs 150 (P = 0.0075, Mann-Whitney U test). The top 100 clones accounted for a significantly larger cumulative portion of the repertoire in normal lung than in tumor tissue. Because peripheral blood was not sequenced, blood TCRbeta repertoires in the lung cancer patients of the study were not examined. Younger patients had significantly higher TCR diversity, and higher tumor TCR diversity was associated with shorter overall and disease-free survival. The methods do not name the sequencing platform or mention unique molecular identifiers.

Per the germline V gene, SGHRS is the CDR1 and YFSETQ is the CDR2. V was cut back by 4 bases and J by 5 bases, leaving a gap of 13 bases between them. Spanning cysteine to phenylalanine, the CDR3 consists of 13 amino acids. The entry retains the CDR3 DNA only, 39 bases that are in frame from base 1. This clonotype has ten or more counts. Its target antigen remains unknown. The sample holds no much larger clone one base away, and base qualities are not on file. Library method: multiplex PCR. Sequencing relied on an Illumina HiSeq 2500. TCRbeta libraries were constructed through three rounds of nested PCR with primers (Table S4) according to protocols modified from ARM-PCR. Before sequencing, PCR products of 200-500 bp were cut from the gel and purified using the QIAquick gel extraction kit. Processing in the source paper ran as follows. Reads were cleaned with Trimmomatic, merged with FLASH into complete CDR3 sequences, and assigned to V(D)J germline segments with MiTCR. VDJtools was used to compute clonal diversity as the inverse Simpson's index. A read counted as productive if the sequence was in-frame and lacked a premature stop codon. TCRdb reran the public reads through fastp at Q25 and MiXCR, keeping productive beta chains. A single entry per CDR3 protein holds the most common genes and DNA from its merged rows. These V and J calls derive from TCRdb rather than the authors' analysis. The sample data list about 48,000 distinct CDR3 sequences, and about two thirds of these were observed just once. Around 28% of the sample belongs to the ten largest clones.

RNA was extracted from bulk unsorted tissue and checked for quality with a NanoDrop ND-1000 and an Agilent 2100. For the normal lung samples, distant non-tumor tissue was collected more than 3 cm away from the tumor edge. Newly diagnosed lung cancer patients without prior chemotherapy who had been admitted for thoracic surgery in China between August and November 2014 were enrolled as donors. The study excluded patients who had received radiotherapy or chemotherapy before or who had another cancer at the same time. Pieces of surgical tissue measuring about 1-2 cm3 were kept in RNAlater solution and held at -80 degrees C until needed.

The sequencing input was distant non-tumor lung tissue. The TCR originated in a woman between 65 and 79 years old with non-small cell lung cancer. The chain couples TRBV5-1 to TRBJ2-7, and possibly TRBD2, on 5 matching bases. The DNA sequence follows: TGCGCCAGCAGCCCAGGACTCCCCGACGAGCAGTACTTC. Its protein product is CASSPGLPDEQYF. With all but the CDR3 taken from the reference TRBV5-1 and TRBJ2-7 genes, the full variable domain is: KAGVTQTPRYLIKTRGQQVTLSCSPISGHRSVSWYQQTPGQGLQFLFEYFSETQRNKGNFPGRFSGRQFSNSRSEMNVSTLELGDSALYLCASSPGLPDEQYFGPGTRLTVT.